These T cell receptor beta chains were read from a single sample in a study of neurological immune-mediated disorders. One entry per CDR3 protein results from TCRdb running MiXCR on the 5' RACE reads. Found here are under 45,000 distinct CDR3 sequences, about a fifth of them singletons; the top ten hold about 4.5%. Input material: PBMCs. These receptors all come from a man in his 60s with HTLV-1-associated myelopathy (HAM/TSP). CDR3s include the opening cysteine and the closing phenylalanine or tryptophan. D genes are given only for firm matches. Clone size, where shown, is once, few, many, or a class for clones that have expanded.

- many TRBJ2-3 TRBV7-9 TGTGCCAGCAGCTCCGCGCGCGATACGCAGTATTTT CASSSARDTQYF
- many TRBJ2-7 TRBV5-1 TGCGCCAACCGACAGGACCCCACCTCCTACGAGCAGTACTTC CANRQDPTSYEQYF
- many TRBJ2-5 TRBV20-1 TGCAGTGCTAGAGATAGGACGGGCAGCCCACCGGTCCCCCTAGGACAAAGGGAGACCCAGTACTTC CSARDRTGSPPVPLGQRETQYF
- many TRBJ1-1 TRBV6-5 TGTGCCAGCAGAAGAAGGGTTATGAACACTGAAGCTTTCTTT CASRRRVMNTEAFF
TRBD2 many TRBJ2-5 TRBV5-1 TGCGCCAGCAGCTCGACTAGCGGGAGTGGAGAGACCCAGTACTTC CASSSTSGSGETQYF
- few TRBJ1-1 TRBV5-1 TGCGCCAGCAGCTTGGCCTTGAGAGGGAACACTGAAGCTTTCTTT CASSLALRGNTEAFF
TRBD2 many TRBJ2-7 TRBV20-1 TGCAGTGCCACTACCGGGACTAGCGCCTGGCGCTACGAGCAGTACTTC CSATTGTSAWRYEQYF
TRBD1 many TRBJ1-1 TRBV7-9 TGTGCCAGCAGCCCGGGACAGGGGGTCACTGAAGCTTTCTTT CASSPGQGVTEAFF
- - TRBJ2-1 TRBV4-1 TGCGCCAGCAGCCAAGATACTGGGGTGGGGCCTGTCAATGAGCAGTTCTTC CASSQDTGVGPVNEQFF
TRBD2 many TRBJ2-1 TRBV29-1 TGCAGCGCCCGCGCGGGGGGCTCCTACAATGAGCAGTTCTTC CSARAGGSYNEQFF
- many TRBJ2-3 TRBV29-1 TGCAGCTTCAGAGGGGCAGGGACAGATACGCAGTATTTT CSFRGAGTDTQYF
- many TRBJ1-3 TRBV9 TGTGCCAGCAGCGTAGGGGGCAGGAACTCTGGAAACACCATATATTTT CASSVGGRNSGNTIYF
- many TRBJ1-2 TRBV9 TGTGCCAGCAGCGTAGTTACGCAGGGAAGTGGCTACACCTTC CASSVVTQGSGYTF
- many TRBJ2-5 TRBV29-1 TGCAGCGTTGAACCAGGGCCAGAGACCCAGTACTTC CSVEPGPETQYF
TRBD1 medium-sized TRBJ2-5 TRBV9 TGTGCCAGCAGCGAAGGGACAGGGGGCGCCAAAGAGACCCAGTACTTC CASSEGTGGAKETQYF
- - TRBJ2-2 TRBV24-1 TGTTCCACCAGTCAAGGACAGCCTTCGAACACCGGGGAGCTGTTTTTT CSTSQGQPSNTGELFF
- - TRBJ1-1 TRBV24-1 TGTGCCACCAGTGCGGGACAAAAGAACACTGAAGCTTTCTTT CATSAGQKNTEAFF
TRBD1 many TRBJ1-1 TRBV3-1 TGTGCCAGCAGCCAACAGGGGGCTGACACTGAAGCTTTCTTT CASSQQGADTEAFF
TRBD1 many TRBJ2-2 TRBV5-1 TGCGCCAGCAGTTTACAGGGGTCCCTGAACACCGGGGAGCTGTTTTTT CASSLQGSLNTGELFF
- many TRBJ2-1 TRBV28 TGTGCCAGCAGCCTAATCGGGGCGGCCCTCTCCTACAATGAGCAGTTCTTC CASSLIGAALSYNEQFF
- many TRBJ2-1 TRBV12-3/TRBV12-4 TGTGCCAGCAGTTTAGGGCAGGGCTACAATGAGCAGTTCTTC CASSLGQGYNEQFF
TRBD1 - TRBJ2-1 TRBV15 TGTGCCACCAGCCCCCGGACAGGTGGGAATGAGCAGTTCTTC CATSPRTGGNEQFF
- many TRBJ1-1 TRBV9 TGTGCCAGCAGCGTGACGGTGAACACTGAAGCTTTCTTT CASSVTVNTEAFF
TRBD2 - TRBJ2-2 TRBV20-1 TGCAGTGCTAGATCCAGCCCGATTACTAGCGTAGGCACCGGGGAGCTGTTTTTT CSARSSPITSVGTGELFF
- many TRBJ1-2 TRBV5-1 TGCGCCAGCAGCCCGGCAGGTGATGGGCTACGGGGCTACACCTTC CASSPAGDGLRGYTF
TRBD1 many TRBJ1-1 TRBV20-1 TGCAGTGCTAGAGAGACTCAGGGGGCCACTGAAGCTTTCTTT CSARETQGATEAFF
- many TRBJ2-3 TRBV5-1 TGCGCCAGCAGCTTGTACGGGGGCGGCGATACGCAGTATTTT CASSLYGGGDTQYF
TRBD1 many TRBJ2-1 TRBV5-5 TGTGCCAGCACGCCGGGACAGGGGATAAACAATGAGCAGTTCTTC CASTPGQGINNEQFF
- many TRBJ2-3 TRBV7-2 TGTGCCAGCAGCTTACCGGGAGCCACAGATACGCAGTATTTT CASSLPGATDTQYF
- - TRBJ1-1 TRBV4-1 TGCGCCAGCAGCCACCCAGGGTCTAACACTGAAGCTTTCTTT CASSHPGSNTEAFF
- many TRBJ2-3 TRBV7-7 TGTGCTAGCAGCCGGGACTTATCAGATACGCAGTATTTT CASSRDLSDTQYF
- many TRBJ1-2 TRBV20-1 TGCAGTGCTTGGCAAGGCTATGGCTACACCTTC CSAWQGYGYTF